This T cell receptor (beta chain) was sequenced for a study of Ad26.COV2.S vaccination and SARS-CoV-2 variants. Background on the study: In the COV1001 trial, the donor was in the Ad26.COV2.S arm.

Trimming took 6 bases from V and 6 from J, leaving 38 bases between them. Germline lookup yields CDR1 LNHDA and CDR2 SQIVND (reference sequence). This CDR3 comprises 22 residues. Sequencing used immunoSEQ multiplex PCR; TCRdb keeps in-frame clones, though not all of them. The sample carries 300,000 to 350,000 clones, 85% to 90% recorded once. Treatment described: around 19 received Ad26.COV2.S at low or high dose, single or two shots; roughly 5 received placebo; per-sample allocation not given. On day 63 after the first injection, vaccine and placebo recipients gave samples. The administered vaccine (an Ad26 vector) expressed Wuhan-strain SARS-CoV-2 spike.

The sample in question was peripheral blood, obtained in a trial of Ad26.COV2.S vaccine versus placebo. The clonotype originates from a person between 18 and 60 years old who received the Ad26.COV2.S COVID-19 vaccine or a placebo. The chain recombines TRBV19 with TRBJ1-4, with D maybe TRBD1 (6 bases). The CDR3 is CASRILASSFWREQGRDEKLFF. The CDR3 nucleotides are TGTGCCAGTAGGATTTTAGCCTCTTCATTTTGGAGGGAACAGGGAAGGGATGAAAAACTGTTTTTT. Looking up the rest from reference TRBV19 and TRBJ1-4 gives the full variable domain: DGGITQSPKYLFRKEGQNVTLSCEQNLNHDAMYWYRQDPGQGLRLIYYSQIVNDFQKGDIAEGYSVSREKKESFPLTVTSAQKNPTAFYLCASRILASSFWREQGRDEKLFFGSGTQLSVL.